A selection of T cell receptor beta chains follows, all from one sample in a study of cytomegalovirus exposure and HLA in healthy donors. Produced via immunoSEQ multiplex PCR; TCRdb's table is partial and in-frame only. The sample lists 100,000 to 150,000 clones, 90% to 96% occurring once. Sequenced material: PBMCs. The receptors shown here come from a man aged 18 to 29 in good health and CMV-seronegative. CDR3s include the opening cysteine and the closing phenylalanine or tryptophan. D genes are given only for firm matches. Part of the rows lack a size; the others show once, few, many or a class for expanded clones.

V gene: TRBV7-2; clone size: .; J gene: TRBJ1-5; D gene: .; CDR3 protein: CASSLGVQGGGQPQHF; CDR3 DNA: TGTGCCAGCAGCTTAGGAGTACAGGGTGGTGGCCAGCCCCAGCATTTT
V gene: TRBV6-5; clone size: .; J gene: TRBJ2-3; D gene: .; CDR3 protein: CASSDSYFTDTQYF; CDR3 DNA: TGTGCCAGCTCCGACAGCTATTTCACAGATACGCAGTATTTT
V gene: TRBV30; clone size: .; J gene: TRBJ2-1; D gene: .; CDR3 protein: CAWSVLQLADEQFF; CDR3 DNA: TGTGCCTGGAGTGTACTTCAACTAGCAGATGAGCAGTTCTTC
V gene: TRBV4-2; clone size: once; J gene: TRBJ1-5; D gene: .; CDR3 protein: CASSPSWRGNQPQHF; CDR3 DNA: TGTGCCAGCAGCCCAAGTTGGAGGGGAAATCAGCCCCAGCATTTT
V gene: TRBV11-2; clone size: .; J gene: TRBJ2-3; D gene: .; CDR3 protein: CASSLDGIRTDTQYF; CDR3 DNA: TGTGCCAGCAGCTTAGACGGGATTAGGACAGATACGCAGTATTTT
V gene: TRBV2; clone size: .; J gene: TRBJ2-7; D gene: .; CDR3 protein: CASSRLDRSSYEQYF; CDR3 DNA: TGTGCCAGCAGTAGACTCGACAGGAGCTCCTACGAGCAGTACTTC
V gene: TRBV4-2; clone size: .; J gene: TRBJ2-1; D gene: TRBD2; CDR3 protein: CASSQDIAGQTYNEQFF; CDR3 DNA: TGTGCCAGCAGCCAAGATATAGCGGGACAAACCTACAATGAGCAGTTCTTC
V gene: TRBV28; clone size: .; J gene: TRBJ1-2; D gene: .; CDR3 protein: CASRPHDTVNYGYTF; CDR3 DNA: TGTGCCAGCAGACCCCACGACACGGTAAACTATGGCTACACCTTC
V gene: TRBV19; clone size: .; J gene: TRBJ2-3; D gene: TRBD2; CDR3 protein: CASSTRREYSTDTQYF; CDR3 DNA: TGTGCCAGTAGTACTCGGCGGGAGTATAGCACAGATACGCAGTATTTT
V gene: TRBV2; clone size: .; J gene: TRBJ1-1; D gene: .; CDR3 protein: CASSAQISTTEAFF; CDR3 DNA: TGTGCCAGCAGCGCACAAATTTCAACCACTGAAGCTTTCTTT
V gene: TRBV5-1; clone size: .; J gene: TRBJ2-3; D gene: TRBD2; CDR3 protein: CASSSRRAGGTDTQYF; CDR3 DNA: TGCGCCAGCAGCTCAAGGCGGGCGGGAGGGACAGATACGCAGTATTTT
V gene: TRBV14; clone size: .; J gene: TRBJ2-2; D gene: .; CDR3 protein: CASSPVEFANTGELFF; CDR3 DNA: TGTGCCAGCAGCCCGGTCGAGTTCGCGAACACCGGGGAGCTGTTTTTT
V gene: TRBV9; clone size: .; J gene: TRBJ1-5; D gene: TRBD1; CDR3 protein: CASSPSGQGYQPQHF; CDR3 DNA: TGTGCCAGCAGCCCTTCGGGACAGGGGTATCAGCCCCAGCATTTT
V gene: TRBV6-5; clone size: few; J gene: TRBJ1-2; D gene: TRBD1; CDR3 protein: CASRPYRTGRYGYTF; CDR3 DNA: TGTGCCAGCAGGCCTTACCGGACAGGAAGGTATGGCTACACCTTC
V gene: TRBV9; clone size: .; J gene: TRBJ1-1; D gene: TRBD1; CDR3 protein: CASSVGAGPGGHEAFF; CDR3 DNA: TGTGCCAGCAGCGTAGGGGCAGGGCCAGGGGGACATGAAGCTTTCTTT
V gene: TRBV6-6; clone size: .; J gene: TRBJ1-5; D gene: TRBD1; CDR3 protein: CASRFRRGHQPQHF; CDR3 DNA: TGTGCCAGCAGGTTCAGAAGGGGGCATCAGCCCCAGCATTTT
V gene: TRBV5-5; clone size: once; J gene: TRBJ2-1; D gene: .; CDR3 protein: CASSGEGGRYNEQFF; CDR3 DNA: TGTGCCAGCAGCGGGGAGGGGGGCCGGTACAATGAGCAGTTCTTC
V gene: TRBV27; clone size: .; J gene: TRBJ2-7; D gene: TRBD1; CDR3 protein: CASSRPGQAVYEQYF; CDR3 DNA: TGTGCCAGCAGTCGCCCGGGACAGGCGGTCTACGAGCAGTACTTC
V gene: TRBV6-1; clone size: .; J gene: TRBJ1-1; D gene: .; CDR3 protein: CASSERGNTEAFF; CDR3 DNA: TGTGCCAGCAGTGAACGCGGGAACACTGAAGCTTTCTTT
V gene: TRBV28; clone size: .; J gene: TRBJ2-3; D gene: TRBD2; CDR3 protein: CASSGGTSGTDTQYF; CDR3 DNA: TGTGCCAGCTCGGGAGGGACTAGCGGGACAGATACGCAGTATTTT
V gene: TRBV30; clone size: .; J gene: TRBJ1-2; D gene: TRBD1; CDR3 protein: CAWSVGDSSGYGYTF; CDR3 DNA: TGTGCCTGGAGTGTCGGGGACAGTTCGGGCTATGGCTACACCTTC
V gene: TRBV9; clone size: .; J gene: TRBJ2-7; D gene: TRBD1; CDR3 protein: CASSPMGQGDEQYF; CDR3 DNA: TGTGCCAGCAGCCCCATGGGACAGGGCGACGAGCAGTACTTC
V gene: TRBV28; clone size: .; J gene: TRBJ1-5; D gene: .; CDR3 protein: CASSLFQQGRNQPQHF; CDR3 DNA: TGTGCCAGCAGTTTATTCCAACAGGGTCGTAATCAGCCCCAGCATTTT
V gene: TRBV29-1; clone size: .; J gene: TRBJ1-1; D gene: .; CDR3 protein: CSVVGRGGEAFF; CDR3 DNA: TGCAGCGTTGTGGGCAGGGGCGGTGAAGCTTTCTTT
V gene: TRBV19; clone size: .; J gene: TRBJ2-7; D gene: .; CDR3 protein: CASSIGLVTPEQYF; CDR3 DNA: TGTGCCAGTAGTATTGGCCTAGTAACTCCCGAGCAGTACTTC
V gene: TRBV4-1; clone size: .; J gene: TRBJ1-1; D gene: .; CDR3 protein: CASSQDSGNTEAFF; CDR3 DNA: TGCGCCAGCAGCCAAGATTCAGGGAACACTGAAGCTTTCTTT
V gene: TRBV9; clone size: .; J gene: TRBJ2-2; D gene: .; CDR3 protein: CASSVVGNTGELFF; CDR3 DNA: TGTGCCAGCAGCGTAGTCGGGAACACCGGGGAGCTGTTTTTT
V gene: TRBV9; clone size: once; J gene: TRBJ2-5; D gene: TRBD2; CDR3 protein: CASSAAGTRGETQYF; CDR3 DNA: TGTGCCAGCAGCGCCGCCGGGACTAGAGGAGAGACCCAGTACTTC
V gene: TRBV7-8; clone size: .; J gene: TRBJ2-2; D gene: TRBD1; CDR3 protein: CASIFGPTGDTGELFF; CDR3 DNA: TGTGCCAGCATCTTTGGCCCCACAGGGGACACCGGGGAGCTGTTTTTT
V gene: TRBV2; clone size: .; J gene: TRBJ1-3; D gene: .; CDR3 protein: CASSEPRGGGSPGNTIYF; CDR3 DNA: TGTGCCAGCAGTGAACCACGGGGGGGAGGGAGCCCTGGAAACACCATATATTTT
V gene: TRBV5-1; clone size: .; J gene: TRBJ1-5; D gene: .; CDR3 protein: CASSRDGGSNQPQHF; CDR3 DNA: TGCGCCAGCAGCCGGGACGGGGGGAGCAATCAGCCCCAGCATTTT